This T cell receptor (beta chain) was sequenced for a study of cytomegalovirus exposure and HLA in healthy donors (TCRdb year 2017). With respect to the entire study: An earlier analysis of fewer than 750 of the donors reported about 300 Gb of sequence data and 117 million unique TCR beta sequences obtained from some 170 million T cells. HLA typing covered class I and class II loci at four-digit resolution. In a later analysis, previously published TCR beta repertoires from 550 to 700 donors were re-analyzed and high-resolution HLA genotyping was added so that TCR occurrence patterns could be studied. On average, 235,054 unique TCR beta nucleotide sequences were sequenced per donor among a few hundred genotyped donors of the cohort, with roughly 18% of those sequences being non-productive. The number of donors typed differed by locus, with roughly 620-630 for A, B, C, DRB1 and DQB1, around 500 for DQA1, 600 to 610 for DPA1, and under 490 for DPB1. Donor age, sex, ethnicity and CMV serostatus were collected together with the repertoire data. The study was designed to test whether signatures of past pathogen exposure could be identified by cataloging public T cell receptors. In a later genetic analysis, genome-wide SNP genotypes for about three fifths of the 666 donors were used, and that subset was treated as a discovery cohort. Every discovery cohort repertoire had been produced on one sequencing platform. Several DR-DQ haplotypes were handled as single units for association and clustering, since linkage in the cohort was strong. The study profiled the T cell repertoires of some 610 subjects by immunosequencing and related them to cytomegalovirus serostatus. Of the approximately 400 genotyped donors, about 80% fell in the genetic ancestry cluster associated with self-reported Caucasian donors. To decide whether each TCR beta V gene segment behaved as functional or pseudogenic, an earlier analysis of approximately 590 of the donors relied on high-throughput TCR beta sequencing. Rather than using new phenotypic data, the later analysis identified candidate immune exposures from TCR beta sequences and from how often those sequences occurred across donors. Around 300 gigabases of sequencing data and 78 million or so unique TCR sequences were included in an early release covering roughly 700 HLA-typed donors. To predict cytomegalovirus infection status, the study brought together high-throughput TCR immunosequencing, statistical association of individual TCRs with disease status, and machine learning. In addition to the first cohort of 666 subjects, a separate validation cohort of 120 different subjects was used. Overall study outcomes, separate from this receptor: In a later analysis, HLA-associated TCR beta chains showed more clonal expansion and lower generation probabilities than non-associated chains that were equally common. In a later analysis, most CMV-associated TCR beta chains were found to appear HLA-restricted, with HLA associations seemingly driven largely by CMV exposure. It was suggested by the authors that the approach could potentially be generalized to other disease states and immunological phenotypes. A cluster of highly shared sequence variants was judged likely to represent a technical artifact of the sequencing pipeline. A further reported finding was that TCR beta sequences accurately predicted the HLA-A and HLA-B alleles for most subjects in the first cohort. The 87-base-pair reads could not distinguish some IMGT-functional V segments, including TRBV6-2 and TRBV6-3, so those segments were excluded. While some public TCRs were present in many individuals, most TCR sequences turned up only very rarely across donors. When HLA alleles, especially DR and DQ, strongly co-occurred, TCR associations were difficult to assign to individual alleles. In an earlier analysis of several hundred of the donors, most TCR beta V segments were observed in productive rearrangements about 87% or about 30% of the time, broadly matching IMGT annotations. Correlated functional status among segregating V segments might reflect linkage disequilibrium, but an unknown experimental factor could not be ruled out. The presence/absence analyses assumed that sequencing depth was roughly uniform across donors, and that assumption may not be true. Only TCR beta chains were sequenced in this cohort, and the absence of alpha or paired-chain data limited detectable features. According to a later analysis, parvovirus B19, influenza, CMV and Epstein-Barr virus appeared linked to several top co-occurrence clusters. The study listed 164 TCR beta chains as associated with cytomegalovirus. In both the original and validation cohorts, the classifier was reported to diagnose cytomegalovirus status with high specificity and sensitivity. Compared with the roughly 670-donor mean, donors in an Asian-associated ancestry cluster had fewer N-insertions in productive TCRs, according to a later genetic analysis. Because counts were too low, roughly 16 rarely observed V segments, including chromosome 9 orphons, were excluded from the earlier analysis of some 540 of the donors. In a later analysis, the rate of TCR association differed among HLA loci, with DRB1 alleles having the most associated TCRs and HLA-C alleles having the fewest. A few of the identified cytomegalovirus-associated TCR beta chains were confirmed in vitro to be specific for cytomegalovirus antigens. Immune exposure information for the cohort was limited to CMV serostatus. Because some donors lacked HLA typing at each locus, the association tests relied only on the typed subset. An association between a missense DCLRE1C variant and V-gene and J-gene trimming of TCR beta chains was found in a later genetic analysis and replicated in an independent cohort. At a false discovery rate of 0.05, a later analysis linked 16,951 TCR beta sequences to specific HLA alleles.

Library construction relied on the immunoSEQ multiplex PCR assay. The multiplex PCR relied on a mix of 60 forward primers for TCR Vbeta segments and 13 reverse primers for TCR Jbeta segments. The CDR3 region of rearranged TCR beta genes was amplified from genomic DNA with a multiplex PCR assay. The amplified TCR beta libraries were sequenced on the Illumina HiSeq System as 87-base-pair reads. For the original study's pipeline: A later analysis counted around 72 million unique TCR beta chains across the 600 to 850 repertoires, and around 9.9 million of these chains were shared by at least two donors. A nearest-neighbor algorithm error-corrected the raw reads and collapsed the reads into unique sequences, merging closely related sequences to remove PCR and sequencing errors. To assign V, D and J gene segments, CDR3 sequences were aligned to IMGT reference sequences. For a sequence to be retained, at least a six-nucleotide match to both a V gene segment and a J gene segment was required. Rearrangements were called productive when the CDR3 lacked stop codons and stayed in frame with V and J; all others were non-productive. Following IMGT convention, CDR3 was defined as the stretch from the second conserved V-encoded cysteine to the conserved J-encoded phenylalanine. Sequences without an unambiguous match to a single V gene segment were excluded from the earlier analysis of about 600 of the donors. An earlier analysis of fewer than 650 of the donors classified V segments as functional when productive rearrangements were above 56.7% and as segregating when the standard deviation between donors was above 5%. A statistical classification framework was built for diagnosing cytomegalovirus status from the catalog of TCR beta chain sequences. In a later analysis, V and J genes were assigned by comparing TCR nucleotide sequences against IMGT/GENE-DB human TR gene sequences. The TCRdist pipeline was used in a later analysis to assign CDR3 sequences and most-parsimonious VDJ recombination scenarios. A later analysis defined each TCR beta chain by its CDR3 amino acid sequence plus V-gene family, and excluded reads lacking a unique V-gene family. To address suspected cross-contamination and a sequencing artifact, a later analysis removed 592 highly shared, low-generation-probability nucleotide sequences. A later analysis calculated a clonal expansion index for each public chain from normalized within-repertoire ranks of inferred template counts. A later analysis computed generation probabilities with a VDJ recombination model fitted to out-of-frame rearrangements, and checked the results against IGoR. In a later analysis, hypergeometric tests were used to score TCR-TCR, TCR-HLA and TCR-CMV co-occurrence, with a repertoire-size bias correction applied to TCR pairs. To estimate false discovery rates, a later analysis permuted the HLA or CMV assignments 20 times. In a later analysis, co-occurring TCRs were grouped using DBSCAN, and TCRdist sequence similarity was added for clustering within HLA-allele-positive subsets. Repertoires with fewer than 30,000 or more than 120,000 public chains, plus five repertoires with anomalous nucleotide sharing, were excluded from co-occurrence clustering. TCRdb holds this immuneACCESS table with in-frame rearrangements only. Some clones are missing; in checked studies, unresolved V genes explain under half, and the rest has no known cause. V, J and clone size reflect that table, while D and trimming were determined from the DNA. For this sample there are roughly 80,000 clones; under 80% appear just once. Clones ranked in the top ten supply 6.9% of the sample.

From its cysteine to its phenylalanine, the CDR3 spans 14 amino acids. Left in the record is the CDR3 DNA by itself, 42 bases read in frame from the first base. V loses 8 bases, J loses 2 bases, and the germline ends lie 14 bases apart. CDR1 is given as MNHEY and CDR2 as SVGAGI, both from the germline V gene. The cohort was made up of around 720 healthy bone marrow donors. At the time of sampling, all cohort members were nominally healthy, though unrecorded immune exposures were likely present. The donor was CMV seropositive and was included in the group of 300 or so seropositive cohort members. Each donor provided a peripheral blood sample, and peripheral blood mononuclear cells were used for TCR beta sequencing. The Qiagen DNeasy Blood Extraction Kit was used to extract genomic DNA from the blood cell samples. The sample holds a few counts of this clone. Its cognate antigen has yet to be identified. No clone much larger than this one lies a single base away; base qualities are absent.

The sequence came from a woman aged 50 to 60 in good health and CMV-seropositive. The sequenced sample consisted of PBMCs. This chain joins TRBV6-5 to TRBJ2-3, and possibly TRBD1, on 6 matching bases. The CDR3 protein is CASSGADFTDTQYF. The sequenced DNA is TGTGCCAGCTCAGGGGCGGACTTCACAGATACGCAGTATTTT.